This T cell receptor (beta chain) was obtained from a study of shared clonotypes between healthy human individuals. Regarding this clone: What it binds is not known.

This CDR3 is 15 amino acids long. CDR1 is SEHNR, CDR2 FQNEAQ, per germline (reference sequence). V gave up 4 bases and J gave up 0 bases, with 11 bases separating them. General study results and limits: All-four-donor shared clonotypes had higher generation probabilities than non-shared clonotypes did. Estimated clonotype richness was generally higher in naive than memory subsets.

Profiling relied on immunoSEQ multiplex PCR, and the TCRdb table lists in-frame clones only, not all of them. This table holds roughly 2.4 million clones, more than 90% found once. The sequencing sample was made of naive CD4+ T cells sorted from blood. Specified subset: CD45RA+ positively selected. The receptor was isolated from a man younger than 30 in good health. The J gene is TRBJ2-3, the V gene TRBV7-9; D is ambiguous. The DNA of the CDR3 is TGTGCCAGCAGCTCCTCTAGAAGTAGCACAGATACGCAGTATTTT. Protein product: CASSSSRSSTDTQYF.